Reported below is one T cell receptor (beta chain). What it binds is not known. This specimen comes from a study of shared clonotypes between healthy human individuals. Study-wide findings and caveats: A generally larger estimated richness was seen in naive subsets than in memory subsets.

The authors ran the assay at deep level. Genomic DNA of every subset was divided equally among multiple immunoSEQ plates. TCRdb keeps only in-frame clones here, not all; method: immunoSEQ multiplex PCR. This table has millions of clones, about 95% appearing once. Germline loops: CDR1 MNHNS, CDR2 SASEGT. The V gene lost 0 bases and the J gene lost 6 bases, with 12 bases spanning the gap. There are 14 residues in the CDR3. CD45RO-negative, CCR7-positively selected cells formed the naive CD8 fraction, excluding terminally differentiated effector memory CD45RA+ cells. Free of recent acute infections or vaccinations, the donors were healthy HIV-negative adults.

The sequence was obtained from a man younger than 30 in good health. The sequenced sample consisted of naive CD8+ T cells sorted from blood. V usage is TRBV6-1 and J usage is TRBJ2-7; TRBD2 is a possible D gene (5 bases). The CDR3 spells CASSEARGISEQYF. In DNA, the CDR3 is TGTGCCAGCAGTGAAGCGCGAGGGATAAGCGAGCAGTACTTC.